This T cell receptor (beta chain) is from a study of blood T cells in healthy people across ages. Regarding the study as a whole: Naive CD4+ cells and diversity were both higher in long-lived donors than in aged donors. Higher naive T cell percentage went strongly together with higher TCR beta diversity. Age brought a roughly linear fall in TCR beta diversity measured per million T cells.

The authors ran a second PCR of roughly 6 to 12 cycles using a sample-barcoded 5' primer and a J-beta primer mix. TCRdb reprocessed the 5' RACE reads with MiXCR, giving one entry per CDR3 protein. The table lists about 830,000 distinct CDR3 sequences, around 62% of them singletons. Caucasian individuals from Russia who were healthy and aged roughly 6 to 90 acted as donors. With regard to this clonotype: Its target is unknown.

The CDR3 contains 16 residues. Losses at the gene ends were 5 bases for V and 8 bases for J; bases not matched to a gene: 11. Per the germline V gene, CDR1 is SGHTA and CDR2 is FQGNSA. The sample consisted of blood. The sequence was obtained from a man aged 25 to 40 in good health. The rearrangement links TRBV7-2 to TRBJ2-3; 12 nucleotides align to TRBD2. The CDR3: CASSGGLAGSVGTQYF. The DNA for the CDR3 is TGTGCCAGCAGCGGCGGACTAGCGGGGAGCGTGGGTACGCAGTATTTT.